The 11 T cell receptor beta chains given below trace back to one sample, sequenced in a study of beta chain features in type 1 diabetes (dated by TCRdb to about 2018). These receptors are not linked to any known antigen. Findings and caveats that apply to the study as a whole: In all four CD4+ subsets, TCRB CDR3 length was moderately but significantly shorter in type 1 diabetes patients.

Library preparation was by the immunoSEQ multiplex PCR assay. The entire amount of isolated RNA was reverse transcribed using the High Capacity cDNA Reverse Transcription Kit, so the sequenced TCRB transcripts were expressed ones. TCRdb mirrors the immuneACCESS table, restricted to in-frame sequences. Some clones are absent from its copies; in checked studies, under half trace to an unresolved V gene, and the reason for the others is unknown. This sample comprises 330,000 or so clones, around 13% of them detected only once. The biggest ten clones account for about 0.01% of the sample. The source material was naive CD4+ T cells from blood. What the cell subset or site label conveys for this sample: true naive CD4+ T cells. Every receptor here comes from a woman under 30 with type 1 diabetes.

Concerning this clone: This sample includes further DNA sequences coding for the same CDR3. The genes are TRBV7-3 and TRBJ2-3; weak D call: TRBD1 (6 bases). The V end lost 2 bases, the J end lost 1 base, and 7 bases lay between the germline ends. The CDR3 is 14 amino acids. Germline lookup yields CDR1 SGHTA and CDR2 FQGTGA. The CDR3 sequence: CASSLGQRTDTQYF. The CDR3 coding sequence is TGTGCCAGCAGCTTAGGACAGCGCACAGATACGCAGTATTTT.

This chain's CDR3 is CASSSGLPGANVLTF. CDR3 coding DNA: TGTGCCAGCAGTTCGGGTCTTCCCGGGGCCAACGTCCTGACTTTC. The gene calls are TRBV2 and TRBJ2-6; D is ambiguous. This CDR3 spans 15 amino acids. From germline, CDR1 is SNHLY and CDR2 FYNNEI. V was clipped by 5 bases and J by 4 bases, with 12 bases between them.

V usage is TRBV7-9 and J usage is TRBJ2-7; no firm D call. V shed 8 bases and J shed 3 bases, with 11 bases lying between them. This CDR3 is built from 12 residues. CDR1 and CDR2 (germline): SEHNR, FQNEAQ (reference sequence). The CDR3 loop is CASSIAFYEQYF. In nucleotides, the CDR3 is TGTGCCAGCTCTATAGCCTTCTACGAGCAGTACTTC.

This clone appeared a few times. The chain couples TRBV10-1 to TRBJ2-2; D possibly corresponds to TRBD1 (6 bases). The CDR3 length is 18 residues. V was cut by 0 bases and J by 9 bases, with 23 bases left in between. Per germline, CDR1 WNHNN and CDR2 SYGVQD (reference sequence). CDR3: CASSESIRSTGTRRELFF. CDR3 DNA sequence: TGCGCCAGCAGTGAGTCGATTCGGTCGACAGGCACTCGCCGGGAGCTGTTTTTT.

This clone was recorded only once. CDR3: CASSVEGFPNTEAFF. DNA for the CDR3: TGTGCCAGCAGTGTGGAGGGGTTCCCTAACACTGAAGCTTTCTTT. The chain couples TRBV2 to TRBJ1-1, with D possibly being TRBD1 (5 bases). Germline CDR1 and CDR2: SNHLY and FYNNEI. The CDR3 is 15 amino acids. The germline V and J ends were trimmed by 4 bases and 2 bases, with 14 bases remaining between them.

This clone showed up just a few times. The V call is TRBV4-1, the J call TRBJ2-6; a weak D match, TRBD2 (6 bases). The CDR3 totals 17 residues. Germline loops: CDR1 MGHRA, CDR2 YSYEKL. Trimming took 6 bases from V and 0 from J, leaving 15 bases between them. For the CDR3, the DNA is TGCGCCAGCAGTTCGGGACTGATCCTCTCTGGGGCCAACGTCCTGACTTTC. This gives the protein CASSSGLILSGANVLTF.

There are a few counts of this clone. The chain couples TRBV10-3 to TRBJ2-7, with a weak D call TRBD2 (5 bases). CDR3 length: 11 amino acids. The V end lost 10 bases, the J end lost 2 bases, and 9 bases lay between the germline ends. Germline CDR1 is ENHRY and CDR2 is SYGVKD. The CDR3 coding sequence is TGTGCCACCACCGGGGCCTACGAGCAGTACTTC. As protein: CATTGAYEQYF.

This clone was observed a handful of times. In DNA, the CDR3 is TGTGCCAGCAGCGTCGCCGGGACAATGAACAATGAGCAGTTCTTC. This translates into CASSVAGTMNNEQFF. The chain joins TRBV9 to TRBJ2-1; TRBD1 is a possible D gene (6 bases). Germline V CDR1 and CDR2: SGDLS, YYNGEE. Trimming removed 2 bases at V and 5 bases at J, with 14 bases between. The CDR3 has 15 amino acids.

This clone has a handful of counts. V usage is TRBV15 and J usage is TRBJ2-7; TRBD1 agrees at 7 bases. The CDR3 is 15 residues long. Germline assignment: CDR1 LNHNV and CDR2 YYDKDF (reference sequence). The junction had 7 bases not matched to a gene; V was cut back by 2 bases and J by 3 bases. For the CDR3, the DNA is TGTGCCACCAGCAGACCTCGACAGGGCCTCTACGAGCAGTACTTC. Protein sequence: CATSRPRQGLYEQYF.

The chain employs TRBV7-2 and TRBJ2-7, with 9 bases matching TRBD1. This CDR3 region has 16 residues. V lost 5 bases, J lost 7 bases, and 15 bases stayed unmatched. Germline values: CDR1 SGHTA, CDR2 FQGNSA. CDR3 in DNA: TGTGCCAGCAGCCCCAGTTTGGGGACAGGGCTGGGGGAGCAGTACTTC. This encodes CASSPSLGTGLGEQYF.

This chain uses TRBV29-1 with TRBJ2-1; 7 bases map to TRBD1. The germline V gene has CDR1 SQVTM and CDR2 ANQGSEA. The V gene end was trimmed by 4 bases and the J gene end by 7 bases; junction bases not matched to a gene: 7. The length of the CDR3 is 13 residues. The CDR3 DNA follows: TGCAGCGTTGGGGACAGTGTCCGGAATGAGCAGTTCTTC. Translation gives CSVGDSVRNEQFF.